This TCR beta chain was profiled in a study of blood T cells in healthy people across ages. Study results and caveats: As age increased, TCR beta diversity per million T cells fell in a roughly linear fashion.

Then a second PCR, running roughly 7 to 11 cycles, was carried out with a sample-barcoded 5' primer and a J-beta primer mix. Every single cDNA molecule received a tag from a template-switch adaptor with 12 random nucleotides. A single record per CDR3 protein comes from TCRdb applying MiXCR to the 5' RACE reads. This sample has 1.6 million or so distinct CDR3 sequences, with 34% found just once. The table lists this clonotype with a few counts. Its antigen is unknown. This CDR3 has 13 residues. CDR1 and CDR2 (germline): SNHLY, FYNNEI. V lost 9 bases and J lost 3, with 15 bases in between. Sequenced sample: blood. This TCR derives from a woman aged 25 to 39 in good health. This chain connects TRBV2 to TRBJ2-7, with D perhaps matching TRBD2 (5 bases). The CDR3 coding sequence is TGTGCCAGTAAAGGCGGGCTGAGCTACGAGCAGTACTTC. Translated, it gives CASKGGLSYEQYF. The complete variable domain, with remaining parts taken from reference TRBV2 and TRBJ2-7, reads EPEVTQTPSHQVTQMGQEVILRCVPISNHLYFYWYRQILGQKVEFLVSFYNNEISEKSEIFDDQFSVERPDGSNFTLKIRSTKLEDSAMYFCASKGGLSYEQYFGPGTRLTVT.